This T cell receptor (beta chain) was sequenced during a study of type 1 regulatory T cells. Background on the study: This in vitro CD4 product, T-allo10, is enriched for Tr1 cells and alloantigen-specific. Findings of the study overall: Compared with non-type 1 regulatory T cells, type 1 regulatory T cells showed a more restricted TCR repertoire.

Remarks on this clonotype: Its antigen is currently unknown.

One entry per CDR3 protein, called by TCRdb with MiXCR from the reads. The data hold about 60,000 distinct CDR3 sequences, with around 49% observed a single time. The CDR3 covers 13 residues. Germline V gives CDR1 SEHNR, CDR2 FQNEAQ (reference sequence). V was clipped by 5 bases and J by 8 bases; unmatched bases: 3. Sequencing was carried out using cultured non-Tr1 T cells, either the whole culture or a sorted T cell fraction (not recorded which). The TCR originated in a human donor in good health. The J gene is TRBJ1-6, the V gene TRBV7-9, with 7 bases lining up with TRBD1. As DNA, the CDR3 is TGTGCCAGCAGCCGCGGGACAGATTCACCCCTCCACTTT. It encodes CASSRGTDSPLHF.